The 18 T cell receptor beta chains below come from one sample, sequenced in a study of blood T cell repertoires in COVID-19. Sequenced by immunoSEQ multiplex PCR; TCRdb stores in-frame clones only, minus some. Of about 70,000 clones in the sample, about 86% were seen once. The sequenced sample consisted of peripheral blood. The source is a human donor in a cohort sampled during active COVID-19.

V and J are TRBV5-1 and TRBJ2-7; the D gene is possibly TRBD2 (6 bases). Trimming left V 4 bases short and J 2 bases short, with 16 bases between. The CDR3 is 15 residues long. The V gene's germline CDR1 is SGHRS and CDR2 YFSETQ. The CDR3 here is CASSTVGGGPYEQYF. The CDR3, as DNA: TGCGCCAGCAGCACCGTGGGGGGTGGTCCCTACGAGCAGTACTTC.

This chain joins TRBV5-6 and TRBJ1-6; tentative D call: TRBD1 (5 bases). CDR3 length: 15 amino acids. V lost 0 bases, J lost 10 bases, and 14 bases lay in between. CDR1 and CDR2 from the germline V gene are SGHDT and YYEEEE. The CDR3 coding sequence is TGTGCCAGCAGCTTGGGGGGCCCGGCGGCGTCACCCCTCCACTTT. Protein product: CASSLGGPAASPLHF.

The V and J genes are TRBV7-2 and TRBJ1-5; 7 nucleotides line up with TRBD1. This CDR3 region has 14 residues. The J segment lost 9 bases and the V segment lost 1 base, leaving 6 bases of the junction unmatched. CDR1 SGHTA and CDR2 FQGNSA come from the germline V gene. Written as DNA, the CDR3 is TGTGCCAGCAGCTTAGGAGGGGGCGGTCCGCCCCAGCATTTT. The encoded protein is CASSLGGGGPPQHF.

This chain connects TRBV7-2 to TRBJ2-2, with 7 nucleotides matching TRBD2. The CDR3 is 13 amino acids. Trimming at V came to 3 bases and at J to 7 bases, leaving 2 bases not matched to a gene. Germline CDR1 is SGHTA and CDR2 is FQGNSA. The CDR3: CASSFGEGGELFF. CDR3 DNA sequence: TGTGCCAGCAGCTTCGGGGAGGGCGGGGAGCTGTTTTTT.

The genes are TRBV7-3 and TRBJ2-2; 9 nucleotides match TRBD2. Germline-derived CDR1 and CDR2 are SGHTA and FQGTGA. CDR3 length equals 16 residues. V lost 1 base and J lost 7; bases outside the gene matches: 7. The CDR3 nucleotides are TGTGCCAGCAGCTTAATAGCGGGGGACAGAAGCGGGGAGCTGTTTTTT. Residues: CASSLIAGDRSGELFF. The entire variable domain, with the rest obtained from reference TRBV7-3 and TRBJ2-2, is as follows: GAGVSQTPSNKVTEKGKYVELRCDPISGHTALYWYRQSLGQGPEFLIYFQGTGAADDSGLPNDRFFAVRPEGSVSTLKIQRTERGDSAVYLCASSLIAGDRSGELFFGEGSRLTVL.

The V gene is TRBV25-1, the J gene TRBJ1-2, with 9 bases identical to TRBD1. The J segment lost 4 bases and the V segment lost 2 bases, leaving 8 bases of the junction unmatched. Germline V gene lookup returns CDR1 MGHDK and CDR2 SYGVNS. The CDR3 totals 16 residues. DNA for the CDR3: TGTGCCAGCAGTGAACCCGGACAGGGGTCGAGCTATGGCTACACCTTC. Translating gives CASSEPGQGSSYGYTF.

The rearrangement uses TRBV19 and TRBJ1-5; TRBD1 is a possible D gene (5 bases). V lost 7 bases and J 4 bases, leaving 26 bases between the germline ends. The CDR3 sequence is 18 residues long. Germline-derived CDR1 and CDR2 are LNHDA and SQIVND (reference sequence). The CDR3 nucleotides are TGTGCCAGTACCCTCCTGCCCGGGCAGGGCGGATGGAATCAGCCCCAGCATTTT. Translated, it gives CASTLLPGQGGWNQPQHF.

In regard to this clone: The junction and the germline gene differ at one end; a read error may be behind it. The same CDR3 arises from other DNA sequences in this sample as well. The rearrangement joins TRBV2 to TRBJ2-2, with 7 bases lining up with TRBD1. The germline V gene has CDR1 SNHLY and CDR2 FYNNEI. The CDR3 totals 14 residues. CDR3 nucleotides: TGTGCCAGCAGCAAGGGACAGTACACCGGGGAACTGTTTTTT. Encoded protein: CASSKGQYTGELFF.

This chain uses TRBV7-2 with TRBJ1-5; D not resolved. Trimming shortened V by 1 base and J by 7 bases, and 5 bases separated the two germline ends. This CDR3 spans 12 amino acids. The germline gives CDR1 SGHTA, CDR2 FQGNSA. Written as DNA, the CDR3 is TGTGCCAGCAGCTTAGGAGGACAGCCCCAGCATTTT. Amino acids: CASSLGGQPQHF.

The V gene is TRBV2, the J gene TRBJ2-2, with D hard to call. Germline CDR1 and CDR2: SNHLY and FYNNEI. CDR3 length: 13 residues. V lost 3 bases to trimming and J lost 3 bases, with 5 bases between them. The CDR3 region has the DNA TGTGCCAGCAGTGACAGTTACACCGGGGAGCTGTTTTTT. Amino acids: CASSDSYTGELFF. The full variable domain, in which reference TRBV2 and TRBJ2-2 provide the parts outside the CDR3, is EPEVTQTPSHQVTQMGQEVILRCVPISNHLYFYWYRQILGQKVEFLVSFYNNEISEKSEIFDDQFSVERPDGSNFTLKIRSTKLEDSAMYFCASSDSYTGELFFGEGSRLTVL.

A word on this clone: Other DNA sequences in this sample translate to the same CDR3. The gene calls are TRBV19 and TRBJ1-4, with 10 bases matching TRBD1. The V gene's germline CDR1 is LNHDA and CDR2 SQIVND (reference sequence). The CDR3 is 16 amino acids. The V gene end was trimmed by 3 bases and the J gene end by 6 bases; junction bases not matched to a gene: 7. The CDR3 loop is CASSIGQGVGDEKLFF. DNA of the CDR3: TGTGCCAGTAGTATCGGACAGGGGGTAGGGGATGAAAAACTGTTTTTT.

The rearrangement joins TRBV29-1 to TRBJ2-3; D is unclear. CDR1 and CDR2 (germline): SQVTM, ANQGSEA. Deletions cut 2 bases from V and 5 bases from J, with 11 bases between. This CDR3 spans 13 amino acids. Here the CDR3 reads CSVETTGGDTQYF. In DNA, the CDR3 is TGCAGCGTTGAAACCACGGGTGGAGATACGCAGTATTTT.

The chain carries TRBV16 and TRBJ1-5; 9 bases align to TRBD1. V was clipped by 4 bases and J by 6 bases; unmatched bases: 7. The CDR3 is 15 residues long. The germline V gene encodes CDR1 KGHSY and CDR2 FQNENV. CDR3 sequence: CASSRWTGEVQPQHF. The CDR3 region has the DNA TGTGCCAGCAGCCGCTGGACAGGGGAGGTTCAGCCCCAGCATTTT.

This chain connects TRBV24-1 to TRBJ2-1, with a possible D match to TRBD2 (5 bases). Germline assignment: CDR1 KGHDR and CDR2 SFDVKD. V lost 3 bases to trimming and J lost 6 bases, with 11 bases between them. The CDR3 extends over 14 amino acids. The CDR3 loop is CATSDPRTSNEQFF. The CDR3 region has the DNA TGTGCCACCAGTGATCCAAGGACTTCCAATGAGCAGTTCTTC.

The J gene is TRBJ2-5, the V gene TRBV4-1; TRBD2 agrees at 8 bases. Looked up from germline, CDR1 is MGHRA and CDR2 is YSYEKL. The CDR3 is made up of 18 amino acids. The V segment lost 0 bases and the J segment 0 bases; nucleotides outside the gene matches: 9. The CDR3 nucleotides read TGCGCCAGCAGCCAAGATGCCAGCGGGGGACTGTACCAAGAGACCCAGTACTTC. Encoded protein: CASSQDASGGLYQETQYF.

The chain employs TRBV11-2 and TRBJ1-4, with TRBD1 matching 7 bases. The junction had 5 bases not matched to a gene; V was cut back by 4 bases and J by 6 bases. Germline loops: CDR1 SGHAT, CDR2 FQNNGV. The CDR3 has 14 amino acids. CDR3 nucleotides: TGTGCCAGCAGCTCGCAAGGGACAGATGAAAAACTGTTTTTT. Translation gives CASSSQGTDEKLFF.

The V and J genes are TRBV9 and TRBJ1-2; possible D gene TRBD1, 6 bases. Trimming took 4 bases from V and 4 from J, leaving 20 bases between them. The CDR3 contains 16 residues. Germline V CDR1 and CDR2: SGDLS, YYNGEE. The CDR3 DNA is TGTGCCAGCAGCTCCCTTGGGGGGGGCGGTGGCTATGGCTACACCTTC. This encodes CASSSLGGGGGYGYTF.

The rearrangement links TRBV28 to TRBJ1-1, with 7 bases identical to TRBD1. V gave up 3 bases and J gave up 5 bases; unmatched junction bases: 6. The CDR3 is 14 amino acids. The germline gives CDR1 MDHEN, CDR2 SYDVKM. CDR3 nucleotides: TGTGCCAGCAGTTTTCCAGGGGGGTGGACTGAAGCTTTCTTT. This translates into CASSFPGGWTEAFF.